The rows below give T cell receptor beta chains drawn from one sample of a study of Ad26.COV2.S vaccination and SARS-CoV-2 variants. Here immunoSEQ multiplex PCR was the method, and the copy in TCRdb shows in-frame clones only, minus some. The top ten hold nearly 7.5% of the sample, which has roughly 410,000 clones, 83% seen once. Sequences were derived from peripheral blood, sampled in a trial of Ad26.COV2.S vaccine versus placebo. Receptor source: a person between 18 and 60 years old who received the Ad26.COV2.S COVID-19 vaccine or a placebo. CDR3s include the opening cysteine and the closing phenylalanine or tryptophan. The order of the fields is V gene, J gene, clone size, D gene, CDR3 DNA, CDR3 protein. The D gene is left open where the match is weak. Only part of the rows carry a size: once, few, many, or a class if the clone is expanded.

v_gene: TRBV29-1; j_gene: TRBJ1-2; abundance: .; d_gene: .; CDR3nt: TGCAGCGCCACCAGGGGTAACGGCTACACCTTC; CDR3aa: CSATRGNGYTF
v_gene: TRBV6-5; j_gene: TRBJ1-2; abundance: .; d_gene: .; CDR3nt: TGTGCCAGCTCCTTTCTAGGTGTGGGCTCATATGGCTACACCTTC; CDR3aa: CASSFLGVGSYGYTF
v_gene: TRBV5-6; j_gene: TRBJ2-1; abundance: .; d_gene: .; CDR3nt: TGTGCCAGCAGCTCCCCTGAGGCCCCCTACAATGAGCAGTTCTTC; CDR3aa: CASSSPEAPYNEQFF
v_gene: TRBV24-1; j_gene: TRBJ2-2; abundance: once; d_gene: .; CDR3nt: TGTGCCACCAGTGATTTAAAGGCGGCGAACACCGGGGAGCTGTTTTTT; CDR3aa: CATSDLKAANTGELFF
v_gene: TRBV7-6; j_gene: TRBJ2-7; abundance: .; d_gene: .; CDR3nt: TGTGCCAGCAGCGCGGGGCCCAACTACGAGCAGTACTTC; CDR3aa: CASSAGPNYEQYF
v_gene: TRBV3-1/TRBV3-2; j_gene: TRBJ1-2; abundance: .; d_gene: .; CDR3nt: TGTGCCAGCAGCCCGCGGGGGCGGACAGTCTATGGCTACACCTTC; CDR3aa: CASSPRGRTVYGYTF
v_gene: TRBV5-1; j_gene: TRBJ2-3; abundance: .; d_gene: TRBD2; CDR3nt: TGCGCCAGCAGCCATCAGCGGGGGTCCACAGATACGCAGTATTTT; CDR3aa: CASSHQRGSTDTQYF
v_gene: TRBV13; j_gene: TRBJ2-1; abundance: once; d_gene: .; CDR3nt: TGTGCCAGCAGCTCCCGGGATTATAAACTCAATGAGCAGTTCTTC; CDR3aa: CASSSRDYKLNEQFF
v_gene: TRBV10-3; j_gene: TRBJ2-1; abundance: .; d_gene: .; CDR3nt: TGTGCCATCAGCGCCCAGGGGCCTAGCTCCTACAATGAGCAGTTCTTC; CDR3aa: CAISAQGPSSYNEQFF
v_gene: TRBV6-2/TRBV6-3; j_gene: TRBJ2-7; abundance: few; d_gene: .; CDR3nt: TGTGCCAGCAGCCCCAGACGCGGGGAGGGGGACGAGCAGTACTTC; CDR3aa: CASSPRRGEGDEQYF
v_gene: TRBV5-1; j_gene: TRBJ1-5; abundance: .; d_gene: .; CDR3nt: TGCGCCAGCAGCTTGGAACCAGGGGGCAATCAGCCCCAGCATTTT; CDR3aa: CASSLEPGGNQPQHF
v_gene: TRBV6-5; j_gene: TRBJ2-7; abundance: .; d_gene: TRBD2; CDR3nt: TGTGCCAGCAGTCGACTAGCGGGGAGTAGCGAGCAGTACTTC; CDR3aa: CASSRLAGSSEQYF
v_gene: TRBV11-2; j_gene: TRBJ1-2; abundance: .; d_gene: .; CDR3nt: TGTGCCAGCAGCTTAGTAGGGCGGCAGCCCTTCTATGGAGGTACCTTC; CDR3aa: CASSLVGRQPFYGGTF
v_gene: TRBV3-1/TRBV3-2; j_gene: TRBJ2-5; abundance: .; d_gene: .; CDR3nt: TGTGCCAGCAGCCAAGGAATCCCGACCTATGCCAGCGGGCCGAAGTCGGAGACCCAGTACTTC; CDR3aa: CASSQGIPTYASGPKSETQYF
v_gene: TRBV11-3; j_gene: TRBJ1-2; abundance: .; d_gene: .; CDR3nt: TGTGCCAGCAGCTTAGGATTCGGGGGAGCCTATGGCTACACCTTC; CDR3aa: CASSLGFGGAYGYTF
v_gene: TRBV5-1; j_gene: TRBJ2-1; abundance: .; d_gene: .; CDR3nt: TGCGCCAGCAGCCTTGGACTTTACGGTGAGCAGTTCTTC; CDR3aa: CASSLGLYGEQFF
v_gene: TRBV11-2; j_gene: TRBJ2-1; abundance: once; d_gene: TRBD2; CDR3nt: TGTGCCAGCAGCTCACGGACTGTCCGGGAGGTCAACAATGAGCAGTTCTTC; CDR3aa: CASSSRTVREVNNEQFF
v_gene: TRBV25-1; j_gene: TRBJ1-3; abundance: .; d_gene: .; CDR3nt: TGTGCCAGCAGTGAATCTGGAAACACCATATATTTT; CDR3aa: CASSESGNTIYF
v_gene: TRBV5-5; j_gene: TRBJ2-3; abundance: .; d_gene: .; CDR3nt: TGTGCCAGCAGGGCCGGGACTGTATCCACAGATACGCAGTATTTT; CDR3aa: CASRAGTVSTDTQYF
v_gene: TRBV5-6; j_gene: TRBJ1-2; abundance: .; d_gene: .; CDR3nt: TGTGCCAGCAGCTTGGCCCGACGGACAGCCTATGGCTACACCTTC; CDR3aa: CASSLARRTAYGYTF
v_gene: TRBV7-3; j_gene: TRBJ2-3; abundance: .; d_gene: .; CDR3nt: TGTGCCAGCAGCGTAGGCCCCAAGAAGGGCACAGATACGCAGTATTTT; CDR3aa: CASSVGPKKGTDTQYF
v_gene: TRBV5-1; j_gene: TRBJ2-5; abundance: .; d_gene: TRBD2; CDR3nt: TGCGCCAGCAGGACCGGGACTAGCGGGGGGCCAAGAGAGACCCAGTACTTC; CDR3aa: CASRTGTSGGPRETQYF
v_gene: TRBV6-5; j_gene: TRBJ2-5; abundance: .; d_gene: .; CDR3nt: TGTGCCAGCAGTTACAGCACTAAGACCCAGTACTTC; CDR3aa: CASSYSTKTQYF
v_gene: TRBV19; j_gene: TRBJ1-3; abundance: .; d_gene: TRBD1; CDR3nt: TGTGCCAGTAGCTGGACAGGGTCTGGAAACACCATATATTTT; CDR3aa: CASSWTGSGNTIYF
v_gene: TRBV19; j_gene: TRBJ2-6; abundance: .; d_gene: .; CDR3nt: TGTGCCAGTAGTATAGGGGTGGGGGCCTCTGGGGCCAACGTCCTGACTTTC; CDR3aa: CASSIGVGASGANVLTF
v_gene: TRBV11-2; j_gene: TRBJ2-7; abundance: .; d_gene: .; CDR3nt: TGTGCCAGCAGCCCTACGGGGGCCGGGGGCTACGAGCAGTACTTC; CDR3aa: CASSPTGAGGYEQYF
v_gene: TRBV5-6; j_gene: TRBJ2-7; abundance: few; d_gene: .; CDR3nt: TGTGCCAGCAGCTTGACAGGTCCGGCCTACGAGCAGTACTTC; CDR3aa: CASSLTGPAYEQYF
v_gene: TRBV2; j_gene: TRBJ2-3; abundance: .; d_gene: .; CDR3nt: TGTGCCAGCAGTGAAGACAGGATGAGCACAGATACGCAGTATTTT; CDR3aa: CASSEDRMSTDTQYF
v_gene: TRBV5-4; j_gene: TRBJ2-5; abundance: .; d_gene: .; CDR3nt: TGTGCCAGCAGTCCCAGGCCCGCAAATGGGGAGACCCAGTACTTC; CDR3aa: CASSPRPANGETQYF
v_gene: TRBV3-1/TRBV3-2; j_gene: TRBJ2-1; abundance: .; d_gene: TRBD1; CDR3nt: TGTGCCAGCAGCCAAGCTTGGGACAGGGAAACACTCTTC; CDR3aa: CASSQAWDRETLF
v_gene: TRBV11-2; j_gene: TRBJ1-2; abundance: .; d_gene: TRBD1; CDR3nt: TGTGCCAGCAGCTTATGGGGACAGCTAAACTATGGCTACACCTTC; CDR3aa: CASSLWGQLNYGYTF
v_gene: TRBV7-2; j_gene: TRBJ2-3; abundance: .; d_gene: TRBD2; CDR3nt: TGTGCCAGCAGCTTAGAACGGGGGGGAGCAGATACGCAGTATTTT; CDR3aa: CASSLERGGADTQYF
v_gene: TRBV7-3; j_gene: TRBJ2-1; abundance: .; d_gene: TRBD2; CDR3nt: TGTGCCAGCAGCTTAAACCCTAGCGGCTCCTACAATGAGCAGTTCTTC; CDR3aa: CASSLNPSGSYNEQFF
v_gene: TRBV7-9; j_gene: TRBJ2-6; abundance: .; d_gene: .; CDR3nt: TGTGCCAGCAGGCGAGGGGGTAGCACTGGGGCCAACGTCCTGACTTTC; CDR3aa: CASRRGGSTGANVLTF
v_gene: TRBV9; j_gene: TRBJ2-3; abundance: .; d_gene: TRBD2; CDR3nt: TGTGCCAGCAGCGGTGTAGCGGGGATGGGGACAGATACGCAGTATTTT; CDR3aa: CASSGVAGMGTDTQYF
v_gene: TRBV7-9; j_gene: TRBJ1-5; abundance: .; d_gene: TRBD1; CDR3nt: TGTGCCAGCAGCCCTTCGGGACAGGGGGTGAGTCAGCCCCAGCATTTT; CDR3aa: CASSPSGQGVSQPQHF